This T cell receptor (beta chain) stems from a study of CD8+ T cells in alopecia areata. Once RNA had been extracted, it was reverse transcribed into cDNA to act as the sequencing template. Measured with immunoSEQ multiplex PCR; TCRdb has only the in-frame clones, and not every one. The sample consists of fewer than 250,000 clones, roughly two fifths of them appearing once. Deletions cut 3 bases from V and 7 bases from J, with 7 bases between. Germline CDR1 is MNHEY and CDR2 is SMNVEV (reference sequence). The CDR3 totals 12 residues. A note on this clone: Antigen: not known.

Study-wide points: Scalp lesions, especially in alopecia totalis/universalis, had higher clonality than normal scalp.

The sample's treatment: oral pan-JAK inhibitor, 5-10 mg twice daily. PBMCs yielded sorted CD4+ and CD8+ T cells. V gene TRBV27 combines with J gene TRBJ1-5, with D maybe TRBD1 (5 bases). The TCR was taken from a human donor with alopecia areata. Sequencing used CD4+ T cells sorted from blood, obtained at approximately week 30, from a patient treated with tofacitinib. The chain's CDR3 is CASSFQGQPQHF. CDR3 sequence (DNA): TGTGCCAGCAGTTTCCAGGGACAGCCCCAGCATTTT.